Shown below are 24 T cell receptor beta chains from a single sample sequenced in a study of radiation and T cells in renal cell carcinoma. Generated by immunoSEQ multiplex PCR, the TCRdb table keeps only in-frame clones and is missing some. The repertoire consists of about 150,000 clones, with over 80% occurring once and the leading ten covering about an eighth. Sample time point: blood 2 weeks post-SBRT. Sample treatment: 15 Gy SBRT to primary tumor, nephrectomy 4 weeks later. The source material was blood, sampled from a patient whose treatment included radiotherapy and nephrectomy. All receptors come from a woman aged 45-59 years with renal cell carcinoma.

The J gene is TRBJ1-4, the V gene TRBV7-2; a weak D match, TRBD1 (5 bases). Trimming stripped 3 bases from V and 5 bases from J, with 7 bases between. CDR1 is SGHTA, CDR2 FQGNSA, per germline. CDR3 length: 13 amino acids. Here the CDR3 reads CASSFSGNEKLFF. The DNA of the CDR3 is TGTGCCAGCAGCTTCTCAGGGAATGAAAAACTGTTTTTT.

As concerns this clone: The junction differs from germline at one of its ends, possibly a read error. This rearrangement joins TRBV7-7 to TRBJ2-5; 7 bases align to TRBD1. CDR1 is SSHAT and CDR2 is FNYEAQ in the germline V gene (reference sequence). The CDR3 has 14 residues. The CDR3 sequence is CASSSSTGKETQYF. CDR3 sequence (DNA): TGTGCTAGCAGCTCCTCGACAGGGAAAGAGACCCAGTACTTC.

The chain recombines TRBV4-1 with TRBJ1-4, with 8 bases identical to TRBD1. Germline V lookup: CDR1 MGHRA, CDR2 YSYEKL. This CDR3 has 15 amino acids. With V trimmed by 2 bases and J by 8 bases, 7 bases remained unmatched. CDR3 in amino acids: CASSQRTGMGEKLFF. Here the CDR3 DNA reads TGCGCCAGCAGCCAAAGGACAGGGATGGGGGAAAAACTGTTTTTT.

This clone appeared once. This chain links TRBV6-6 with TRBJ2-6, with no clear D. The V gene lost 0 bases and the J gene lost 0 bases, with 6 bases spanning the gap. CDR1 is MNHNY and CDR2 is SVGAGI in the germline V gene (reference sequence). This CDR3 is built from 16 residues. The CDR3 reads CASSYSADSGANVLTF. CDR3 sequence (DNA): TGTGCCAGCAGTTACTCGGCAGACTCTGGGGCCAACGTCCTGACTTTC.

This rearrangement joins TRBV14 to TRBJ2-2; D is unresolved. The V end lost 0 bases, the J end lost 4 bases, and 6 bases lay between the germline ends. This CDR3 has 14 amino acids. Germline V gene sequence: CDR1 SGHDN, CDR2 FVKESK. The CDR3 sequence: CASSQDLTTGELFF. CDR3 nucleotide sequence: TGTGCCAGCAGCCAAGATCTAACCACCGGGGAGCTGTTTTTT.

This chain joins TRBV6-1 and TRBJ2-3; D might be TRBD1 (6 bases). The CDR3 spans 15 residues. Trimming pared 10 bases from V and 6 bases from J, leaving 23 bases between. CDR1 is MNHNS, CDR2 SASEGT, per germline. This CDR3 is CATKDSPLVWDTQYF. Here the CDR3 DNA reads TGTGCCACCAAGGACAGTCCCTTGGTATGGGATACGCAGTATTTT.

The V gene is TRBV6-1, the J gene TRBJ2-5; a weak D match, TRBD2 (5 bases). Trimming stripped 6 bases from V and 0 bases from J, with 5 bases between. Germline CDR1 is MNHNS and CDR2 is SASEGT. This CDR3 region has 12 residues. CDR3: CASRRDQETQYF. CDR3 in DNA: TGTGCCAGCAGGAGGGACCAAGAGACCCAGTACTTC.

The chain recombines TRBV6-1 with TRBJ1-5; D not certain. The CDR3 contains 13 residues. Germline CDR1 MNHNS, CDR2 SASEGT. Trimming cost V 2 bases and J 0 bases, with 2 bases left between them. CDR3 protein: CASSESSNQPQHF. DNA for the CDR3: TGTGCCAGCAGTGAATCTAGCAATCAGCCCCAGCATTTT.

The chain recombines TRBV21-1 with TRBJ1-2; the table's D call of TRBD1 was not tested on the DNA. TRBV21-1 is deemed a pseudogene. The length of the CDR3 is 15 residues. The CDR3 DNA reads as TGTGCCAGCAGCAACCAGGGGGGAGAATATTGGTACTACACCTTC. Encoded protein: CASSNQGGEYWYYTF.

The V call is TRBV7-2, the J call TRBJ1-2; no clear D. The CDR3 spans 14 residues. Germline loops: CDR1 SGHTA, CDR2 FQGNSA. The V and J ends lost 7 bases and 5 bases respectively, with 17 bases between them. CDR3 sequence: CASTLGREKYGYTF. CDR3 bases: TGTGCCAGCACCCTAGGTCGAGAGAAGTATGGCTACACCTTC.

This sequence joins TRBV29-1 and TRBJ1-1; TRBD1 might be the D (5 bases). The CDR3 has 14 amino acids. CDR1 SQVTM and CDR2 ANQGSEA come from the germline V gene. V was pared by 7 bases and J by 4 bases, with 19 bases between. CDR3 DNA: TGCAGCGCCTCCAGGGATGAGGTCCGCACTGAAGCTTTCTTT. Translated, it gives CSASRDEVRTEAFF.

This clone was counted once. The chain carries TRBV30 and TRBJ1-1, with D hard to call. The CDR3 runs to 17 residues. In germline, CDR1 is GTSNPN, CDR2 SVGIG (reference sequence). Deletions cut 3 bases from V and 0 bases from J, with 20 bases between. This CDR3 reads CAWSDTKRLPVNTEAFF. DNA for the CDR3: TGTGCCTGGAGCGACACTAAGCGACTACCCGTGAACACTGAAGCTTTCTTT.

The chain uses TRBV5-6 and TRBJ2-5; no reliable D call. V shed 0 bases and J shed 5 bases, with 5 bases lying between them. Germline loops: CDR1 SGHDT, CDR2 YYEEEE. The CDR3 has 12 amino acids. The CDR3, as DNA: TGTGCCAGCAGCTTGGTGTCCGAGACCCAGTACTTC. Translating gives CASSLVSETQYF.

The V and J genes are TRBV2 and TRBJ1-1; D unclear. V lost 7 bases and J 1 base, leaving 13 bases between the germline ends. CDR3 length equals 14 residues. In germline, CDR1 is SNHLY, CDR2 FYNNEI. CDR3 region: CASIFEATNTEAFF. Here the CDR3 DNA reads TGTGCCAGCATTTTTGAGGCCACGAACACTGAAGCTTTCTTT. Looking up the rest from reference TRBV2 and TRBJ1-1 gives the full variable domain: EPEVTQTPSHQVTQMGQEVILRCVPISNHLYFYWYRQILGQKVEFLVSFYNNEISEKSEIFDDQFSVERPDGSNFTLKIRSTKLEDSAMYFCASIFEATNTEAFFGQGTRLTVV.

The rearrangement joins TRBV5-5 to TRBJ1-4; D is possibly TRBD1 (5 bases). The germline V gene encodes CDR1 SGHKS and CDR2 YYEKEE (reference sequence). Trimming removed 3 bases from V and 5 bases from J, with 17 bases in between. The CDR3 loop spans 16 amino acids. In DNA form, the CDR3 reads TGTGCCAGCAGCTGGGAGGTCCGGGACGGGAATGAAAAACTGTTTTTT. It specifies CASSWEVRDGNEKLFF.

J is TRBJ1-1 and V is TRBV7-2, with D tentatively TRBD1 (5 bases). The germline gives CDR1 SGHTA, CDR2 FQGNSA. The CDR3 covers 14 residues. With 1 base removed from V and 1 base from J, the gap between germline ends came to 7 bases. CDR3 DNA sequence: TGTGCCAGCAGCTTAGTAGGGACGAACACTGAAGCTTTCTTT. Residues: CASSLVGTNTEAFF.

This chain joins TRBV5-1 and TRBJ2-1; 15 bases agree with TRBD2. Germline V gives CDR1 SGHRS, CDR2 YFSETQ. The ends lost 1 base at V and 1 base at J; junction bases unmatched: 6. The CDR3 has 19 amino acids. CDR3 DNA: TGCGCCAGCAGCTTGAGGGGACTAGCGGGGGGCCATTCCTACAATGAGCAGTTCTTC. Amino acid sequence: CASSLRGLAGGHSYNEQFF.

This CDR3 is CASIQPPGRTSYEQYF. In DNA, the CDR3 is TGCGCCAGCATCCAACCCCCGGGACGAACCTCCTACGAGCAGTACTTC. The chain has TRBV23-1 and TRBJ2-7; TRBD1 or TRBD2 may be the D gene (5 bases each). TRBV23-1 is annotated as an ORF whose role is uncertain. Trimming removed 7 bases at V and 0 bases at J, with 19 bases between. The CDR3 consists of 16 residues.

The CDR3: CASSLVGVYRETQYF. CDR3 sequence (DNA): TGTGCCAGCAGCTTAGTTGGGGTTTACCGGGAGACCCAGTACTTC. The chain recombines TRBV7-2 with TRBJ2-5, with D uncertain. Germline V lookup: CDR1 SGHTA, CDR2 FQGNSA. The CDR3 contains 15 residues. V dropped 1 base and J dropped 5 bases, with 14 bases sitting between them.

The gene calls are TRBV10-3 and TRBJ2-7; the match to TRBD2 covers 15 bases. Germline trimming cut 5 bases from V and 1 base from J; bases unmatched to any gene: 6. The germline gives CDR1 ENHRY, CDR2 SYGVKD. The CDR3 sequence is 17 residues long. The CDR3 loop is CAISPGLAGGISYEQYF. Written as DNA, the CDR3 is TGTGCCATCAGTCCGGGACTAGCGGGGGGAATATCCTACGAGCAGTACTTC.

This sequence joins TRBV11-2 and TRBJ1-4; a weak D match, TRBD1 (6 bases). This CDR3 has 13 residues. V gave up 5 bases and J gave up 5 bases, with 9 bases separating them. From germline, CDR1 is SGHAT and CDR2 FQNNGV. The CDR3 reads CASSRGQNEKLFF. The CDR3 region has the DNA TGTGCCAGCAGCCGAGGACAGAATGAAAAACTGTTTTTT.

J is TRBJ2-3 and V is TRBV18; 14 bases are a match to TRBD2. J was trimmed by 1 base and V by 3 bases; bases with no gene match: 3. CDR1 KGHSH and CDR2 LQKENI come from the germline V gene. CDR3 length: 17 amino acids. CDR3 nucleotide sequence: TGTGCCAGCTCACCGTCGGGACTAGCGGGGGGCACAGATACGCAGTATTTT. As protein: CASSPSGLAGGTDTQYF. Complete variable domain (other parts from reference TRBV18 and TRBJ2-3): NAGVMQNPRHLVRRRGQEARLRCSPMKGHSHVYWYRQLPEEGLKFMVYLQKENIIDESGMPKERFSAEFPKEGPSILRIQQVVRGDSAAYFCASSPSGLAGGTDTQYFGPGTRLTVL.

The chain has TRBV29-1 and TRBJ1-1; D possibly corresponds to TRBD1 (5 bases). Germline V gene sequence: CDR1 SQVTM, CDR2 ANQGSEA. The V and J ends lost 0 bases and 5 bases respectively, with 7 bases between them. This CDR3 has 12 amino acids. CDR3 region: CSVEDRGTEAFF. The DNA for the CDR3 is TGCAGCGTTGAAGATAGGGGAACTGAAGCTTTCTTT.

J is TRBJ2-5 and V is TRBV5-6; D remains ambiguous. This CDR3 contains 11 residues. CDR1 SGHDT and CDR2 YYEEEE come from the germline V gene. Trimming removed 2 bases at V and 3 bases at J, with 2 bases between. The CDR3 is CASSLKETQYF. The DNA for the CDR3 is TGTGCCAGCAGCTTAAAAGAGACCCAGTACTTC.